Each of the 30 T cell receptor beta chains below was sequenced from the same sample in a study of T cells in Graves' hyperthyroidism and ophthalmopathy. Amplified TCR beta CDR3 regions derived from RNA transcripts. A set of HTBI primers served as the primers for a first-round RT-PCR of the TCR CDR3. In TCRdb, the multiplex PCR reads were re-called with MiXCR into one record per CDR3 protein. The sample yields 540,000 or so distinct CDR3 sequences, about 45% seen once. The sample consisted of peripheral blood or thyroid tissue (not recorded which). These receptors were collected from an adult woman with Graves' disease, either hyperthyroidism or ophthalmopathy (not recorded which).

In its sample, this clonotype was seen many times. The V and J genes are TRBV6-5 and TRBJ1-3, with D unresolved. Trimming took 5 bases from V and 0 from J, leaving 8 bases between them. Germline CDR1 MNHEY, CDR2 SVGAGI. CDR3 length: 14 amino acids. The CDR3 nucleotides are TGTGCCAGCAGTCCTAGCTTCTCTGGAAACACCATATATTTT. As protein: CASSPSFSGNTIYF.

This clonotype was seen repeatedly, ten times or more. The chain joins TRBV29-1 to TRBJ1-1; unclear D gene. The germline V and J ends were trimmed by 4 bases and 1 base, with 13 bases remaining between them. This CDR3 has 14 amino acids. Germline V gene lookup returns CDR1 SQVTM and CDR2 ANQGSEA. CDR3 sequence: CSVVYDTRNTEAFF. CDR3 nucleotides: TGCAGCGTTGTATATGACACTCGGAACACTGAAGCTTTCTTT.

The V and J genes are TRBV11-2 and TRBJ2-6, with D perhaps given as TRBD1 or TRBD2 (5 bases each). The V end lost 4 bases, the J end lost 4 bases, and 14 bases lay between the germline ends. The CDR3 covers 16 residues. Looked up from germline, CDR1 is SGHAT and CDR2 is FQNNGV. CDR3: CASSSGQDTGANVLTF. The CDR3 DNA is TGTGCCAGCAGCTCGGGGCAGGACACCGGGGCCAACGTCCTGACTTTC.

This clonotype has just one count. The rearrangement uses TRBV7-9 and TRBJ1-2, with a possible D match to TRBD1 (6 bases). This CDR3 contains 12 residues. Germline loops: CDR1 SEHNR, CDR2 FQNEAQ (reference sequence). Trimming took off 5 bases at V and 12 bases at J, with 16 bases between the two ends. The CDR3 reads CASSLRQERDTF. CDR3 coding DNA: TGTGCCAGCAGCCTCCGACAGGAGAGGGACACCTTC.

This clonotype was recorded at least ten times. V is TRBV7-2 and J is TRBJ1-2; 9 bases match TRBD1. The CDR3 length is 13 residues. The V gene's germline CDR1 is SGHTA and CDR2 FQGNSA. V lost 10 bases, J lost 5 bases, and 8 bases stayed unmatched. CDR3 in amino acids: CAIRTGTGYGYTF. The CDR3 coding sequence is TGTGCCATAAGAACCGGGACAGGGTATGGCTACACCTTC.

The rearrangement links TRBV24-1 to TRBJ1-4; no firm D call. Trimming took 9 bases from V and 0 from J, leaving 16 bases between them. The CDR3 extends over 16 amino acids. Germline lookup yields CDR1 KGHDR and CDR2 SFDVKD. CDR3: CATQTADQATNEKLFF. The CDR3 DNA is TGTGCCACCCAAACAGCGGACCAGGCAACTAATGAAAAACTGTTTTTT.

To note about this clonotype: Given a much more abundant clone one base away, this may be a read error. The chain combines TRBV6-1 with TRBJ2-7, with unresolved D. Trimming shortened V by 2 bases and J by 0 bases, and 5 bases separated the two germline ends. The CDR3 covers 13 residues. Germline V gene sequence: CDR1 MNHNS, CDR2 SASEGT. This CDR3 is CASSEWVSYEQYF. The CDR3 bases are TGTGCCAGCAGTGAATGGGTCTCCTACGAGCAGTACTTC.

This sequence joins TRBV9 and TRBJ1-4; no definite D call. The CDR3 runs 14 residues. Germline V CDR1 and CDR2: SGDLS, YYNGEE. V was pared by 0 bases and J by 8 bases, with 11 bases between. The CDR3 reads CASSVGGVKEKLFF. Written as DNA, the CDR3 is TGTGCCAGCAGCGTAGGAGGTGTTAAAGAAAAACTGTTTTTT. The full variable domain, its missing parts supplied by reference TRBV9 and TRBJ1-4, is DSGVTQTPKHLITATGQRVTLRCSPRSGDLSVYWYQQSLDQGLQFLIQYYNGEERAKGNILERFSAQQFPDLHSELNLSSLELGDSALYFCASSVGGVKEKLFFGSGTQLSVL.

The chain links TRBV9 to TRBJ2-5; TRBD1 matches at 7 bases. The germline V gene has CDR1 SGDLS and CDR2 YYNGEE. Trimming took 1 base from V and 2 from J; bases not matched to a gene: 11. The CDR3 is 17 residues long. The CDR3 here is CASSVSPPGTEQETQYF. The CDR3 DNA reads as TGTGCCAGCAGCGTATCCCCCCCTGGGACAGAGCAAGAGACCCAGTACTTC.

The V gene is TRBV11-2, the J gene TRBJ2-1; 12 nucleotides line up with TRBD2. Unmatched junction bases numbered 5, after V lost 6 bases and J lost 5 bases. CDR3 size: 15 residues. Germline CDR1 is SGHAT and CDR2 is FQNNGV. The CDR3 bases are TGTGCCAGCAGGGAACTAGCGGGAGGTCACAATGAGCAGTTCTTC. Protein product: CASRELAGGHNEQFF.

The chain joins TRBV6-4 to TRBJ1-1; 7 nucleotides align to TRBD1. Trimming cost V 5 bases and J 5 bases; bases outside gene matches: 8. The CDR3 has 14 amino acids. Germline CDR1 and CDR2: MRHNA and SNTAGT. The CDR3 DNA reads TGTGCCAGCAGTTACGGGACAGAGAATACTGAAGCTTTCTTT. Translation gives CASSYGTENTEAFF.

Worth noting for this clonotype: The CDR3 end shows no conserved phenylalanine or tryptophan, and so a read error is likely. No DNA is shown, since the ends of the CDR3 on it are uncertain; the CDR3 is the one TCRdb lists. CDR3 protein: CASSELSAGGVY. The chain links TRBV2 to TRBJ1-1; the D call TRBD1 from the table was never checked on the DNA. The CDR3 has 12 residues if both end residues are counted. The V gene's germline CDR1 is SNHLY and CDR2 FYNNEI.

The chain combines TRBV7-2 with TRBJ1-1; 7 positions agree with TRBD1. Germline assignment: CDR1 SGHTA and CDR2 FQGNSA. This CDR3 comprises 15 residues. J gave up 4 bases and V 4 bases, and 9 bases lay outside the gene matches. CDR3 sequence: CASSSERQGRTEAFF. The CDR3 bases are TGTGCCAGCAGCTCCGAACGACAGGGCCGCACTGAAGCTTTCTTT.

The count of this clonotype is one. This chain joins TRBV9 and TRBJ2-3; D gene uncertain. In germline, CDR1 is SGDLS, CDR2 YYNGEE. V was pared by 2 bases and J by 7 bases, with 11 bases between. CDR3 size: 13 residues. CDR3 loop: CASSVSPDYTQYF. CDR3 nucleotides: TGTGCCAGCAGCGTCTCACCCGACTATACGCAGTATTTT.

The chain has TRBV10-3 and TRBJ2-3, with 13 bases matching TRBD2. The CDR3 has 15 amino acids. Germline V gene lookup returns CDR1 ENHRY and CDR2 SYGVKD. Trimming at V came to 10 bases and at J to 4 bases, leaving 8 bases not matched to a gene. DNA of the CDR3: TGTGCCAGCAGCCCAGGACTAGCGGGAGCAGATACGCAGTATTTT. It encodes CASSPGLAGADTQYF.

The chain recombines TRBV7-2 with TRBJ1-1, with D tentatively TRBD1 (5 bases). V lost 5 bases, J lost 3 bases, and 19 bases lay in between. Germline values: CDR1 SGHTA, CDR2 FQGNSA. This CDR3 is built from 16 residues. CDR3: CASSPQGGSWDTEAFF. CDR3 DNA sequence: TGTGCCAGCAGCCCCCAGGGAGGGAGTTGGGACACTGAAGCTTTCTTT.

This clonotype was counted ten times or more. This chain connects TRBV28 to TRBJ2-7; 12 nucleotides align to TRBD1. Germline CDR1 and CDR2: MDHEN and SYDVKM. This CDR3 contains 14 residues. V trimming: 8 bases; J trimming: 7 bases; junction bases outside the gene matches: 9. CDR3 bases: TGTGCCAGCCTCCGGGACAGGGGGCGAAGGGAGCAGTACTTC. Protein product: CASLRDRGRREQYF.

The chain recombines TRBV12-3 or TRBV12-4 with TRBJ1-1; maybe TRBD1 (6 bases). V lost 5 bases and J lost 6, with 22 bases in between. The CDR3 sequence is 16 residues long. CDR3 in amino acids: CASSMGTGPMRAEAFF. DNA for the CDR3: TGTGCCAGCAGTATGGGAACAGGGCCCATGAGAGCTGAAGCTTTCTTT.

Written as DNA, the CDR3 is TGCGCCAGCAGTGTGGGACCCCAGGGACCCCTCCACTTT. This translates into CASSVGPQGPLHF. The chain joins TRBV10-1 to TRBJ1-6, with TRBD1 as a possible D gene (5 bases). The CDR3 has 13 amino acids. V lost 4 bases, J lost 12 bases, and 13 bases lay in between. Germline lookup yields CDR1 WNHNN and CDR2 SYGVQD (reference sequence).

This chain links TRBV10-3 with TRBJ2-7; tentative D call: TRBD1 (5 bases). The CDR3 runs to 14 residues. The germline CDR1 and CDR2 sequences are ENHRY and SYGVKD. Trimming removed 4 bases from V and 4 bases from J, with 14 bases in between. CDR3 in amino acids: CAISGRGSIYEQYF. The CDR3 nucleotides read TGTGCCATCAGTGGTAGGGGAAGTATTTACGAGCAGTACTTC.

The V gene is TRBV6-5, the J gene TRBJ1-1, with TRBD1 matching 11 bases. CDR1 and CDR2 (germline): MNHEY, SVGAGI. CDR3 length equals 15 residues. V shed 7 bases, J shed 6 bases, and the junction held 10 bases outside the gene matches. CDR3 sequence: CASTRTGGGFAEAFF. CDR3 in DNA: TGTGCCAGCACAAGGACAGGGGGCGGTTTTGCTGAAGCTTTCTTT.

The J gene is TRBJ2-5, the V gene TRBV29-1, with D tentatively TRBD1 (6 bases). V lost 5 bases and J 7 bases, leaving 14 bases between the germline ends. The CDR3 spans 12 residues. The germline V gene has CDR1 SQVTM and CDR2 ANQGSEA. The CDR3 bases are TGCAGCGTTCCGGGACACCTCGGGACCCAGTACTTC. Translating gives CSVPGHLGTQYF.

This clonotype was seen repeatedly, ten times or more. This chain uses TRBV19 with TRBJ1-2, with D possibly TRBD1 on 5 matching bases. The germline V gene has CDR1 LNHDA and CDR2 SQIVND (reference sequence). Trimming stripped 3 bases from V and 6 bases from J, with 11 bases between. The CDR3 loop spans 13 amino acids. CDR3 sequence (DNA): TGTGCCAGTAGTATGGGGCAGGGCCATGGCTACACCTTC. Translation: CASSMGQGHGYTF.

This clonotype was counted ten times or more. The CDR3 coding sequence is TGCAGCGTGAGTGGCGGGACAGTCAATCAGCCCCAGCATTTT. It yields the protein CSVSGGTVNQPQHF. The V call is TRBV29-1, the J call TRBJ1-5; 7 positions match TRBD1. The CDR3 is made up of 14 amino acids. V was clipped by 6 bases and J by 3 bases; unmatched bases: 8. The germline CDR1 and CDR2 sequences are SQVTM and ANQGSEA.

Written as DNA, the CDR3 is TGCAGCGTTGTAGGGACAGGGGCTGAAAAACTGTTTTTT. It encodes CSVVGTGAEKLFF. The chain combines TRBV29-1 with TRBJ1-4; 10 nucleotides line up with TRBD1. The CDR3 contains 13 residues. Trimming took 4 bases from V and 7 from J; bases not matched to a gene: 3. Germline CDR1 is SQVTM and CDR2 is ANQGSEA.

This clonotype was seen many times. The chain links TRBV15 to TRBJ2-7; tentatively, D is TRBD1 or TRBD2 (5 bases each). The CDR3 is made up of 15 amino acids. Trimming removed 2 bases from V and 6 bases from J, with 17 bases in between. Germline V gene sequence: CDR1 LNHNV, CDR2 YYDKDF (reference sequence). CDR3 sequence reads: CATSRPPRGVSEQYF. In DNA, the CDR3 is TGTGCCACCAGCAGACCTCCGAGGGGAGTATCCGAGCAGTACTTC.

Written as DNA, the CDR3 is TGCAGCGCCCGATCGACAGCTCAAGAGACCCAGTACTTC. It is translated as CSARSTAQETQYF. The chain has TRBV29-1 and TRBJ2-5, with D perhaps matching TRBD1 (5 bases). In germline, CDR1 is SQVTM, CDR2 ANQGSEA. The CDR3 consists of 13 residues. With 7 bases removed from V and 2 bases from J, the gap between germline ends came to 14 bases.

This clonotype has only one observation. The J gene is TRBJ1-6, the V gene TRBV2; D remains ambiguous. With 7 bases removed from V and 7 bases from J, the gap between germline ends came to 11 bases. The CDR3 runs 13 residues. Per germline, CDR1 SNHLY and CDR2 FYNNEI. CDR3 nucleotides: TGTGCCAGCAAAAAGGACGGAAATTCACCCCTCCACTTT. Residues: CASKKDGNSPLHF.

This clonotype was recorded at least ten times. The gene calls are TRBV7-3 and TRBJ2-2; TRBD2 agrees at 7 bases. Germline CDR1 is SGHTA and CDR2 is FQGTGA. With 5 bases clipped from V and 4 bases from J, the junction kept 7 bases outside the gene matches. The CDR3 consists of 15 residues. CDR3 coding DNA: TGTGCCAGCAGCCTGTATAGCGGGCCCACCGGGGAGCTGTTTTTT. Its protein product is CASSLYSGPTGELFF. Based on the CDR3 plus reference TRBV7-3 and TRBJ2-2, the full variable domain is GAGVSQTPSNKVTEKGKYVELRCDPISGHTALYWYRQSLGQGPEFLIYFQGTGAADDSGLPNDRFFAVRPEGSVSTLKIQRTERGDSAVYLCASSLYSGPTGELFFGEGSRLTVL.

This clonotype was observed at least ten times. The V call is TRBV15, the J call TRBJ1-2, with D uncertain. With 2 bases removed from V and 6 bases from J, the gap between germline ends came to 10 bases. The CDR3 has 13 residues. The germline gives CDR1 LNHNV, CDR2 YYDKDF (reference sequence). This CDR3 is CATSRTEVDGYTF. In DNA form, the CDR3 reads TGTGCCACCAGCAGAACCGAGGTGGATGGCTACACCTTC.